This is a list of T cell receptor beta chains from one sample in a study of blood T cells in healthy people across ages. MiXCR, run by TCRdb on the 5' RACE reads, gives a single entry per CDR3 protein. The sample carries about 1,400,000 distinct CDR3 sequences, around 55% recorded once. Sequencing was carried out using blood. Receptors originate from a man aged 18 to 35 in good health. Both conserved end residues are part of each CDR3. A D gene is named only where the DNA matches it firmly. The size entry is marked missing in some rows and otherwise reads once, few, many or a size class.

abundance	d_gene	v_gene	j_gene	CDR3nt	CDR3aa
.	.	TRBV28	TRBJ2-6	TGTGCCAGCAGTTTACAAACAGCCGGCATCTCTGGGGCCAACGTCCTGACTTTC	CASSLQTAGISGANVLTF
once	.	TRBV5-6	TRBJ1-6	TGTGCCAGCAGCTTATCGGGGACCTATAATTCACCCCTCCACTTT	CASSLSGTYNSPLHF
once	TRBD1	TRBV28	TRBJ2-1	TGTGCCAGCAGCAGGGGACAGGGGTTGTTGGAGCAGTTCTTC	CASSRGQGLLEQFF
few	.	TRBV29-1	TRBJ2-1	TGCAGCGTCCCCGTGGGGGTCGATCCCTACAATGAGCAGTTCTTC	CSVPVGVDPYNEQFF
few	TRBD2	TRBV20-1	TRBJ2-1	TGCAGTGCTAGATTAAGAGCGGGGGTCAATGAGCAGTTCTTC	CSARLRAGVNEQFF
.	.	TRBV15	TRBJ1-4	TGTGCCACCCATAAAACTAGGGGAATGAGGGATGAACTGTTTTTT	CATHKTRGMRDELFF
once	TRBD1	TRBV4-1	TRBJ1-5	TGCGCCAGCAGCCACCCTACAGGGGGATTAGGCAATCAGCCCCAGCATTTT	CASSHPTGGLGNQPQHF
few	.	TRBV25-1	TRBJ2-5	TGTGCCAGCAGTGAATTGCGTGGGACCCAGTACTTC	CASSELRGTQYF
.	.	TRBV7-9	TRBJ1-1	TGTGCCAGCAGCTTAGTGGGGTTCAGGCAGAACACTGAAGCTTTCTTT	CASSLVGFRQNTEAFF
.	TRBD1	TRBV7-9	TRBJ2-5	TGTGCCAGCAGCCAAGCACAGGGGCCCTGGAGAGAGACCCAGTACTTC	CASSQAQGPWRETQYF
.	.	TRBV6-2/TRBV6-3	TRBJ2-2	TGTGCCAGCAAGAGTGTACTAACCGGGGAGCTGTTTTTT	CASKSVLTGELFF
.	TRBD2	TRBV7-6	TRBJ2-7	TGTGCCAGCAGCCAAACCGTGGCTAGCGGGAGGTACGAGCAGTACTTC	CASSQTVASGRYEQYF
.	TRBD1	TRBV7-9	TRBJ1-6	TGTGCCAGCAGCCGGACAGGGAGTAATTCACCCCTCCACTTT	CASSRTGSNSPLHF
.	TRBD2	TRBV7-2	TRBJ2-3	TGTGCCAGCAGCTCTAGTCCTCCTCTGCAGCGGGGTACTAGCACAGATACGCAGTATTTT	CASSSSPPLQRGTSTDTQYF
.	.	TRBV21-1	TRBJ2-1	TGTGCCAGCAGCAAAGGCCTAGCGGAGACCATCTACAATGAGCAGTTCTTC	CASSKGLAETIYNEQFF
.	.	TRBV21-1	TRBJ1-6	TGTGCCAGCAGCAGGCCGTTGGGCGGACGCTCCTATAATTCACCCCTCCACTTT	CASSRPLGGRSYNSPLHF
.	.	TRBV6-5	TRBJ1-1	TGTGCCAGCAGCCTCTCGGGAGGCTTTGACTCTGAAGCTTTCTTT	CASSLSGGFDSEAFF
.	.	TRBV5-1	TRBJ2-3	TGCGCCAGCAGCTTCCTGCCTAGCAGGAGCGATACGCAGTATTTT	CASSFLPSRSDTQYF
few	TRBD2	TRBV29-1	TRBJ2-1	TGCAGCTCGCTAGCGGCCTCCTACAATGAGCAGTTCTTC	CSSLAASYNEQFF
few	.	TRBV7-9	TRBJ2-7	TGTGCCAGCAGCTCCCTCCGCGCGGAATCCCCCTACGAGCAGTACTTC	CASSSLRAESPYEQYF
.	.	TRBV20-1	TRBJ2-1	TGCAGTGCTAGTTCTGAGGAGGGCCCTCGGAATGAGCAGTTCTTC	CSASSEEGPRNEQFF
.	.	TRBV27	TRBJ2-5	TGTGCCAGCAGTTTATCGCCGCAAGAGGCCCAGTACTTC	CASSLSPQEAQYF
.	TRBD2	TRBV28	TRBJ2-5	TGTGCCAGCAGTTTTGTTTCCGCGGGGGGCGGGGTCCAAGAGACCCAGTACTTC	CASSFVSAGGGVQETQYF
.	.	TRBV5-1	TRBJ1-1	TGCGCCAGCAGCTATCGACTCGGCCCGGGGTACACTGAAGCTTTCTTT	CASSYRLGPGYTEAFF
few	.	TRBV6-6	TRBJ1-2	TGTGCCAGCGGCGGAGAGCCAGGCTACACCTTC	CASGGEPGYTF
.	.	TRBV29-1	TRBJ2-5	TGCAGCGTTGAAGATCTGGACGTGCAAAAGTACCAAGAGACCCAGTACTTC	CSVEDLDVQKYQETQYF
once	.	TRBV7-9	TRBJ2-5	TGTGCCAGCCTCCCTTCGTGGGGGCACCAAGAGACCCAGTACTTC	CASLPSWGHQETQYF
.	.	TRBV28	TRBJ2-5	TGTGCCAGCAGTCCCCCGCCGGGAGTCCAAGAGACCCAGTACTTC	CASSPPPGVQETQYF
few	TRBD1	TRBV20-1	TRBJ1-2	TGCAGTGCACCTTACACCGGACAGGCGGCCTATGGCTACACCTTC	CSAPYTGQAAYGYTF
.	TRBD2	TRBV6-1	TRBJ2-2	TGTGCCAGCAGTGACTTTGCGGGGGACAACACCGGGGAGCTGTTTTTT	CASSDFAGDNTGELFF
.	.	TRBV5-1	TRBJ2-7	TGCGCCAGCAGCTTGAACGGCTACTCCTACGAGCAGTACTTC	CASSLNGYSYEQYF
few	.	TRBV29-1	TRBJ1-2	TGCAGCGTTGAAGATAAGCGGGGAAGTAACTATGGCTACACCTTC	CSVEDKRGSNYGYTF
.	TRBD1	TRBV7-2	TRBJ1-2	TGTGCCAGCACCCCAAGGACAGGGAACTATGGCTACACCTTC	CASTPRTGNYGYTF
.	TRBD1	TRBV13	TRBJ2-3	TGTGCCAGCAGCTTCACAGGGGAGAGGTCGACAGATACGCAGTATTTT	CASSFTGERSTDTQYF
.	.	TRBV20-1	TRBJ2-1	TGCAGTGCTAGTATCCCCTTTAGCGCAAACTCCTACAATGAGCAGTTCTTC	CSASIPFSANSYNEQFF
.	TRBD1	TRBV29-1	TRBJ1-2	TGCAGCGTTCTCCTATTTGCCGACAGGGAAGTCTATGGCTACACCTTC	CSVLLFADREVYGYTF
.	.	TRBV4-2	TRBJ2-7	TGTGCCAGCAGCCAAGAAAGAAACCCCACAGGGAGCTCCTACGAGCAGTACTTC	CASSQERNPTGSSYEQYF
.	.	TRBV29-1	TRBJ1-1	TGCAGCGTTGGTGGTGTGGACGACAGGAGAGAAGCTTTCTTT	CSVGGVDDRREAFF
once	.	TRBV5-1	TRBJ2-7	TGCGCCAGCAGCTTGGGAGCGCAGGGACCCACCTACGAGCAGTACTTC	CASSLGAQGPTYEQYF
few	TRBD1	TRBV20-1	TRBJ2-7	TGCAGTGCTGGCACGGGACAGGGAATGTCTGACGAGCAGTACTTC	CSAGTGQGMSDEQYF
.	.	TRBV6-5	TRBJ2-7	TGTGCCAGCAGTTACGGAACCTTCTACGAGCAGTACTTC	CASSYGTFYEQYF
.	.	TRBV25-1	TRBJ2-1	TGTGCCAGCAGTACCCCTAAAAGGGGAAATGAGCAGTTCTTC	CASSTPKRGNEQFF
few	.	TRBV7-9	TRBJ2-7	TGTGCCAGCAGTTCAGACAGATTCTACGAGCAGTACTTC	CASSSDRFYEQYF
.	.	TRBV30	TRBJ1-2	TGTGCCTGGAGTGTTGCCGGGGGCGGCTACACCTTC	CAWSVAGGGYTF
.	.	TRBV20-1	TRBJ1-5	TGCAGTGCTAGAGAGGGAGGGGGGGGGCAGCCCCAGCATTTT	CSAREGGGGQPQHF
.	.	TRBV11-2	TRBJ2-5	TGTGCCAGCAGCTTGCATGGGACGGGGGAGACCCAGTACTTC	CASSLHGTGETQYF